The 18 T cell receptor beta chains given below trace back to one sample, sequenced in a study of shared clonotypes between healthy human individuals. The assay was immunoSEQ multiplex PCR, and TCRdb's table has in-frame clones only and misses some. The sample consists of over a million clones, about 80% of them appearing once. The source material was memory CD4+ T cells from PBMCs. The subset denotes: CD45RA-negative fraction. Receptors were obtained from a man between 18 and 35 years old in good health. Some clones in this sample may be carry-over from other donors' samples.

The CDR3 spells CASSSANHYFGGYGYTF. CDR3 sequence (DNA): TGTGCCAGCAGTTCTGCCAACCATTACTTCGGGGGCTATGGCTACACCTTC. The chain links TRBV27 to TRBJ1-2; D might be TRBD1 (5 bases). The CDR3 is 17 amino acids. V lost 4 bases, J lost 4 bases, and 22 bases lay in between. Germline CDR1 is MNHEY and CDR2 is SMNVEV (reference sequence).

The genes are TRBV18 and TRBJ1-1, with a tentative D call TRBD1 (6 bases). Germline V gene lookup returns CDR1 KGHSH and CDR2 LQKENI. This CDR3 region has 16 residues. V gave up 2 bases and J gave up 5 bases, with 18 bases separating them. CDR3 sequence reads: CASSPGDSFQGTEAFF. In DNA form, the CDR3 reads TGTGCCAGCTCACCAGGTGACAGCTTCCAGGGGACTGAAGCTTTCTTT.

This clone has only one observation. V and J are TRBV28 and TRBJ2-4; no definite D call. Germline CDR1 MDHEN, CDR2 SYDVKM. V lost 2 bases, J lost 2 bases, and 7 bases lay in between. The CDR3 loop spans 14 amino acids. The CDR3 loop is CASSLTVPKNIQYF. CDR3 sequence (DNA): TGTGCCAGCAGTTTAACCGTCCCCAAAAACATTCAGTACTTC.

A few counts support this clone. The chain uses TRBV10-2 and TRBJ2-7; D is undetermined. The CDR3 is made up of 13 amino acids. Germline CDR1 reads WSHSY; CDR2 reads SAAADI. Trimming stripped 2 bases from V and 3 bases from J, with 8 bases between. This CDR3 is CASSEGPYYEQYF. CDR3 nucleotides: TGCGCCAGCAGTGAGGGCCCGTACTACGAGCAGTACTTC.

This clone was seen only a few times. The CDR3: CASRNRGRGGYTF. CDR3 coding DNA: TGTGCCAGCAGAAACAGGGGGCGGGGTGGCTACACCTTC. The chain employs TRBV6-5 and TRBJ1-2; 9 nucleotides agree with TRBD1. V gave up 6 bases and J gave up 7 bases; unmatched junction bases: 6. The CDR3 is 13 amino acids. Germline values: CDR1 MNHEY, CDR2 SVGAGI.

The chain combines TRBV5-6 with TRBJ2-7; 10 nucleotides match TRBD2. CDR1 and CDR2 from the germline V gene are SGHDT and YYEEEE. The CDR3 consists of 16 residues. The junction had 7 bases not matched to a gene; V was cut back by 0 bases and J by 4 bases. The CDR3 coding sequence is TGTGCCAGCAGCTTGGAAGGCTCTAGCGGGAGATACGAGCAGTACTTC. Translation: CASSLEGSSGRYEQYF.

The chain combines TRBV7-2 with TRBJ2-5; D could derive from TRBD1 or TRBD2 (5 bases each). Germline V gene data show CDR1 as SGHTA and CDR2 as FQGNSA. The CDR3 consists of 12 residues. Trimming left V 1 base short and J 9 bases short, with 9 bases between. CDR3 residues: CASSLGGAAQYF. CDR3 bases: TGTGCCAGCAGCTTAGGAGGGGCCGCCCAGTACTTC.

The gene calls are TRBV6-6 and TRBJ2-7, with D hard to call. The CDR3 consists of 14 residues. Germline-derived CDR1 and CDR2 are MNHNY and SVGAGI (reference sequence). V shed 0 bases and J shed 7 bases, with 13 bases lying between them. Here the CDR3 DNA reads TGTGCCAGCAGTTACTCTAAGACCAGTTATGAGCAGTACTTC. Translation: CASSYSKTSYEQYF.

The CDR3 nucleotides are TGTGCCAGCAGTGAAGGCAGGGGAGAGCAGTACTTC. Its translation is CASSEGRGEQYF. The V and J genes are TRBV6-1 and TRBJ2-7; TRBD1 is a possible D gene (6 bases). V gave up 1 base and J gave up 7 bases, with 8 bases separating them. CDR1 and CDR2 (germline): MNHNS, SASEGT. The CDR3 length is 12 residues.

The genes are TRBV28 and TRBJ1-5; D gene ambiguous. The CDR3 runs 14 residues. The germline gives CDR1 MDHEN, CDR2 SYDVKM. Trimming shortened V by 2 bases and J by 5 bases, and 10 bases separated the two germline ends. This CDR3 is CASSLNRLDQPQHF. CDR3 in DNA: TGTGCCAGCAGTTTAAACAGACTAGATCAGCCCCAGCATTTT.

The chain couples TRBV29-1 to TRBJ2-5; D not certain. Germline loops: CDR1 SQVTM, CDR2 ANQGSEA. The CDR3 consists of 13 residues. The V end lost 2 bases, the J end lost 4 bases, and 11 bases lay between the germline ends. CDR3 region: CSVERGLGETQYF. The CDR3 DNA sequence: TGCAGCGTTGAACGCGGTCTGGGAGAGACCCAGTACTTC.

V gene TRBV6-1 combines with J gene TRBJ2-3, with 13 bases fitting TRBD2. Per germline, CDR1 MNHNS and CDR2 SASEGT. Trimming at V came to 6 bases and at J to 5 bases, leaving 2 bases not matched to a gene. The CDR3 is 14 amino acids. CDR3 nucleotide sequence: TGTGCCAGCAGCGGACTAGCGGGAGTAGATACGCAGTATTTT. Translation gives CASSGLAGVDTQYF.

V is TRBV28 and J is TRBJ1-4; D may be TRBD1 (6 bases). Germline loops: CDR1 MDHEN, CDR2 SYDVKM. CDR3 length: 15 residues. Trimming cost V 5 bases and J 8 bases, with 18 bases left between them. The CDR3 DNA reads as TGTGCCAGCAGTACTGCCGGGGGCTATGGGGAAAAACTGTTTTTT. This codes for CASSTAGGYGEKLFF.

The J gene is TRBJ2-1, the V gene TRBV7-3, with 7 bases lining up with TRBD1. Per germline, CDR1 SGHTA and CDR2 FQGTGA. The CDR3 has 14 residues. J was trimmed by 10 bases and V by 4 bases; bases with no gene match: 10. The CDR3 loop reads CASSSTGTWTEQFF. CDR3 bases: TGTGCCAGCAGCTCGACAGGGACCTGGACGGAGCAGTTCTTC.

CDR3 sequence reads: CAIRRTGGQANTEAFF. CDR3 nucleotides: TGTGCCATCAGACGAACAGGGGGCCAGGCGAACACTGAAGCTTTCTTT. This chain joins TRBV10-3 and TRBJ1-1; TRBD1 matches at 9 bases. The germline V gene encodes CDR1 ENHRY and CDR2 SYGVKD. With V trimmed by 6 bases and J by 1 base, 9 bases remained unmatched. The CDR3 has 16 amino acids.

This sequence joins TRBV30 and TRBJ2-7; 8 bases are shared with TRBD2. The trim removed 6 bases at V and 5 bases at J, leaving 15 bases unmatched. Per the germline V gene, CDR1 is GTSNPN and CDR2 is SVGIG (reference sequence). The CDR3 totals 15 residues. CDR3 DNA: TGTGCCTGCCCGGGACCAGCGGGAGTAGCCCACGAGCAGTACTTC. This translates into CACPGPAGVAHEQYF. Based on the CDR3 plus reference TRBV30 and TRBJ2-7, the full variable domain is SQTIHQWPATLVQPVGSPLSLECTVEGTSNPNLYWYRQAAGRGLQLLFYSVGIGQISSEVPQNLSASRPQDRQFILSSKKLLLSDSGFYLCACPGPAGVAHEQYFGPGTRLTVT.

With regard to this clone: A much larger clone sits a single nucleotide away, making a read error possible. This chain joins TRBV9 and TRBJ2-2; D uncertain. The germline V and J ends were trimmed by 4 bases and 0 bases, with 1 base remaining between them. Germline-derived CDR1 and CDR2 are SGDLS and YYNGEE. The CDR3 has 12 residues. The CDR3 is CASSTNTGELFF. The CDR3 nucleotides are TGTGCCAGCAGCACGAACACCGGGGAGCTGTTTTTT.

J is TRBJ1-5 and V is TRBV6-5; maybe TRBD1 (5 bases). The germline V gene has CDR1 MNHEY and CDR2 SVGAGI. Trimming cost V 10 bases and J 0 bases, with 16 bases left between them. The CDR3 loop spans 15 amino acids. Here the CDR3 reads CATRGEFYSNQPQHF. The CDR3 coding sequence is TGTGCCACCCGAGGGGAGTTCTATAGCAATCAGCCCCAGCATTTT.